This T cell receptor (beta chain) is drawn from a study of technical replicates of blood from a handful of donors. This table comes from immunoSEQ multiplex PCR, and its TCRdb copy is limited to in-frame clones, with some not included. This table has fewer than 65,000 clones, around nine tenths appearing once. V gave up 4 bases and J gave up 6 bases; unmatched junction bases: 15. The CDR3 has 16 residues. CDR1 and CDR2 from the germline V gene are SGHRS and YFSETQ. The sequenced sample was PBMCs. The V gene is TRBV5-1, the J gene TRBJ2-7; 8 bases are shared with TRBD2. The origin of this receptor is a human donor in good health. Some clones in this sample may be carry-over from other donors' samples. DNA of the CDR3: TGCGCCAGCAGCGTCGGGGGAGCGGGGGCATCCGGCGAGCAGTACTTC. Protein: CASSVGGAGASGEQYF.